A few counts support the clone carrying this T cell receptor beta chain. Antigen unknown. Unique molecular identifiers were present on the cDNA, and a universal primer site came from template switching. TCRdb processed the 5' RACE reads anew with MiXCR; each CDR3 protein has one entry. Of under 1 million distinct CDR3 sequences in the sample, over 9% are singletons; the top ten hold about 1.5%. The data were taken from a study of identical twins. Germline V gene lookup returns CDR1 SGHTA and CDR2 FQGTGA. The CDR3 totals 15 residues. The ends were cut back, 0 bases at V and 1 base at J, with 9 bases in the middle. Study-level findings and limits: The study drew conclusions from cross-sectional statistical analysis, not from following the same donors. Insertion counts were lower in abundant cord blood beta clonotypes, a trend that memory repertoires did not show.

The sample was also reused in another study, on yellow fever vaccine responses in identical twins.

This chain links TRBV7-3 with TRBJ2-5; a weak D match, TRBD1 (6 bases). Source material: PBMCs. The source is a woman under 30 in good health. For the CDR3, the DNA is TGTGCCAGCAGCTTAACTCAGGACAGCCAAGAGACCCAGTACTTC. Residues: CASSLTQDSQETQYF.